This note documents a single T cell receptor (beta chain) sequence. These data are taken from a study of Graves' ophthalmopathy and Graves' hyperthyroidism. Study details: Hyperthyroidism qualified as stable when ophthalmopathy did not develop within 18 months of follow-up.

The V gene end was trimmed by 0 bases and the J gene end by 2 bases; junction bases not matched to a gene: 12. CDR1 and CDR2 from the germline V gene are SQVTM and ANQGSEA. There are 17 residues in the CDR3. The sequenced template was RNA, covering the TCR beta CDR3 region. The workflow started with a first-round RT-PCR run with HTBI primers and then moved on to a second-round multiplex PCR. A single record per CDR3 protein comes from TCRdb applying MiXCR to the multiplex PCR reads. The sample gives approximately 1.2 million distinct CDR3 sequences, about two fifths of which show up once; roughly 11% is in the top ten.

The sequenced sample consisted of peripheral blood or thyroid tissue (not recorded which). The rearrangement uses TRBV29-1 and TRBJ1-1; TRBD1 matches 7 bases. The clonotype originates from an adult man with Graves' hyperthyroidism. This CDR3 is CSVEEGRGRGLNTEAFF. CDR3 nucleotide sequence: TGCAGCGTTGAAGAAGGCAGGGGGAGAGGGCTCAACACTGAAGCTTTCTTT.